The 23 T cell receptor beta chains reported below all come from one sample, sequenced in a study of T cell repertoires in cytomegalovirus infection. TCRdb reprocessed the reads via MiXCR and lists one record per CDR3 protein. The table lists 100,000 to 150,000 distinct CDR3 sequences, roughly 9% of them singletons, with over 9% in the top ten. The specimen sequenced was PBMCs. These receptor sequences come from a human donor in good health (CMV status not recorded). Some clones in this sample may be carry-over from other donors' samples.

This clonotype came up many times. The chain recombines TRBV7-2 with TRBJ1-5; a possible D gene is TRBD1 (6 bases). The V and J ends lost 1 base and 4 bases respectively, with 11 bases between them. The CDR3 extends over 15 amino acids. Germline V gene lookup returns CDR1 SGHTA and CDR2 FQGNSA. The CDR3 DNA sequence: TGTGCCAGCAGCTTAGGGGACACCTTAAATCAGCCCCAGCATTTT. This encodes CASSLGDTLNQPQHF.

The sample holds many counts of this clonotype. V is TRBV28 and J is TRBJ2-3; 7 bases are a match to TRBD2. In germline, CDR1 is MDHEN, CDR2 SYDVKM. V lost 6 bases to trimming and J lost 4 bases; unmatched junction nucleotides: 4. The CDR3 covers 13 residues. The CDR3 spells CASSGGGSDTQYF. The CDR3 DNA follows: TGTGCCAGCAGCGGGGGAGGGTCAGATACGCAGTATTTT.

This clonotype has a count of ten or more. The gene calls are TRBV20-1 and TRBJ2-5; 7 bases fit TRBD1. Germline CDR1 reads DFQATT; CDR2 reads SNEGSKA (reference sequence). V lost 6 bases and J lost 2; bases outside the gene matches: 9. The CDR3 loop spans 14 amino acids. CDR3: CSAPQQQGQETQYF. The CDR3 bases are TGCAGTGCACCGCAGCAACAGGGGCAAGAGACCCAGTACTTC.

This clonotype came up many times. The chain has TRBV7-3 and TRBJ2-1; 13 positions agree with TRBD2. The J segment lost 4 bases and the V segment lost 5 bases, leaving 8 bases of the junction unmatched. Germline V gives CDR1 SGHTA, CDR2 FQGTGA. The CDR3 length is 17 residues. This chain's CDR3 is CASSGTSGGALYNEQFF. The CDR3 region has the DNA TGTGCCAGCAGCGGAACTAGCGGGGGGGCCCTTTACAATGAGCAGTTCTTC.

In this sample, this clonotype turned up a few times. This rearrangement joins TRBV20-1 to TRBJ2-7, with TRBD2 matching 9 bases. The CDR3 spans 15 residues. Germline V gene data show CDR1 as DFQATT and CDR2 as SNEGSKA (reference sequence). J was trimmed by 3 bases and V by 0 bases; bases with no gene match: 6. In DNA, the CDR3 is TGCAGTGCTAGAGATAGGGCTAGCGGGGTCTACGAGCAGTACTTC. Protein product: CSARDRASGVYEQYF.

This sequence joins TRBV29-1 and TRBJ1-2; D is unresolved. The CDR3 has 11 amino acids. Trimming took off 8 bases at V and 6 bases at J, with 13 bases between the two ends. CDR1 is SQVTM, CDR2 ANQGSEA, per germline. The DNA for the CDR3 is TGCAGCTTCCGTGTGGAAGATGGCTACACCTTC. Its translation: CSFRVEDGYTF.

This rearrangement joins TRBV15 to TRBJ2-7; perhaps TRBD2 as D (5 bases). This CDR3 has 14 amino acids. Germline lookup yields CDR1 LNHNV and CDR2 YYDKDF (reference sequence). Between the trimmed V and J ends, which lost 4 bases and 6 bases, there was a span of 16 bases. The CDR3 spells CATSTEVGVAEQYF. In nucleotides, the CDR3 is TGTGCCACCAGCACCGAAGTCGGGGTGGCCGAGCAGTACTTC.

In its sample, this clonotype was seen many times. J is TRBJ2-5 and V is TRBV20-1; TRBD2 might be the D (6 bases). CDR1 and CDR2 (germline): DFQATT, SNEGSKA (reference sequence). This CDR3 spans 15 amino acids. Between the trimmed V and J ends, which lost 3 bases and 0 bases, there was a span of 14 bases. The CDR3 sequence is CSASGGRGHQETQYF. In DNA form, the CDR3 reads TGCAGTGCTAGCGGGGGACGGGGCCACCAAGAGACCCAGTACTTC.

At least ten counts were recorded for this clonotype. CDR3 amino acids: CASSRTGLANEQFF. The CDR3 coding sequence is TGTGCCAGCAGCCGGACAGGGCTCGCTAATGAGCAGTTCTTC. This chain links TRBV12-3 or TRBV12-4 with TRBJ2-1, with 8 nucleotides matching TRBD1. Unmatched junction bases numbered 8, after V lost 6 bases and J lost 7 bases. CDR3 length equals 14 residues.

J is TRBJ1-1 and V is TRBV5-1; TRBD1 matches at 10 bases. Trimming at V came to 5 bases and at J to 5 bases, leaving 3 bases not matched to a gene. The CDR3 is made up of 13 amino acids. Per the germline V gene, CDR1 is SGHRS and CDR2 is YFSETQ. The CDR3 is CASSWTGGTEAFF. The CDR3 DNA is TGCGCCAGCAGTTGGACAGGGGGGACTGAAGCTTTCTTT.

In its sample, this clonotype was seen many times. The chain is built from TRBV7-2 and TRBJ1-5, with a weak D call TRBD1 (5 bases). The CDR3 covers 15 residues. V dropped 5 bases and J dropped 2 bases, with 13 bases sitting between them. Germline assignment: CDR1 SGHTA and CDR2 FQGNSA. In DNA, the CDR3 is TGTGCCAGCAGCCTTGCCAGGGCGGGCAATCAGCCCCAGCATTTT. Protein: CASSLARAGNQPQHF.

This clonotype was recorded a few times. This chain joins TRBV29-1 and TRBJ2-1; D may be TRBD1 (5 bases). Trimming shortened V by 6 bases and J by 8 bases, and 11 bases separated the two germline ends. In germline, CDR1 is SQVTM, CDR2 ANQGSEA. This CDR3 has 11 residues. CDR3 loop: CSVKQVDEQFF. CDR3 nucleotides: TGCAGCGTCAAACAGGTAGATGAGCAGTTCTTC.

At least ten counts were recorded for this clonotype. This rearrangement joins TRBV19 to TRBJ2-1; D might be TRBD1 (6 bases). Germline assignment: CDR1 LNHDA and CDR2 SQIVND (reference sequence). The length of the CDR3 is 15 residues. Trimming removed 6 bases at V and 5 bases at J, with 17 bases between. The CDR3 DNA is TGTGCCAGTAGCGGCAGGGGAATGAGCCACAATGAGCAGTTCTTC. It encodes CASSGRGMSHNEQFF.

This clonotype was picked up many times. V gene TRBV30 combines with J gene TRBJ2-3, with D uncertain. The CDR3 totals 13 residues. V was cut by 2 bases and J by 0 bases, with 6 bases left in between. Germline CDR1 GTSNPN, CDR2 SVGIG (reference sequence). The CDR3 DNA sequence: TGTGCCTGGAGTTTTTCTAGCACAGATACGCAGTATTTT. Protein: CAWSFSSTDTQYF.

The chain carries TRBV28 and TRBJ1-5; TRBD1 aligns across 11 bases. CDR1 and CDR2 (germline): MDHEN, SYDVKM. The CDR3 sequence is 15 residues long. After removal of 3 bases from V and 6 bases from J, the junction contained 4 bases not matched to a gene. The CDR3 DNA reads as TGTGCCAGCAGTTTCGGGACAGGGGGGATTCAGCCCCAGCATTTT. This sequence encodes CASSFGTGGIQPQHF.

The chain couples TRBV5-4 to TRBJ2-5, with 11 bases that match TRBD1. The CDR3 has 16 residues. V lost 1 base to trimming and J lost 5 bases; unmatched junction nucleotides: 7. The germline gives CDR1 SGHNT, CDR2 YYREEE (reference sequence). The CDR3 sequence: CASSLKDRGLSETQYF. DNA for the CDR3: TGTGCCAGCAGCTTGAAGGACAGGGGGCTTTCGGAGACCCAGTACTTC.

There are many counts of this clonotype. The V call is TRBV7-3, the J call TRBJ2-7; D might be TRBD1 (5 bases). This CDR3 spans 15 amino acids. V lost 4 bases and J 4 bases, leaving 17 bases between the germline ends. Looked up from germline, CDR1 is SGHTA and CDR2 is FQGTGA. The CDR3 is CASSSSQGFSYEQYF. The CDR3 DNA follows: TGTGCCAGCAGCTCCTCCCAGGGTTTTTCGTACGAGCAGTACTTC.

CDR3 bases: TGTGCCAGCACCTTTAGGAGGGGGGGAGAGACCCAGTACTTC. Translated, it gives CASTFRRGGETQYF. V gene TRBV2 combines with J gene TRBJ2-5, with D perhaps TRBD2 (7 bases). Trimming took off 7 bases at V and 4 bases at J, with 16 bases between the two ends. Germline CDR1 SNHLY, CDR2 FYNNEI. There are 14 residues in the CDR3. Filled out from reference TRBV2 and TRBJ2-5, the complete variable domain reads EPEVTQTPSHQVTQMGQEVILRCVPISNHLYFYWYRQILGQKVEFLVSFYNNEISEKSEIFDDQFSVERPDGSNFTLKIRSTKLEDSAMYFCASTFRRGGETQYFGPGTRLLVL.

V usage is TRBV6-5 and J usage is TRBJ1-1; possibly TRBD1 for D (5 bases). The germline V and J ends were trimmed by 6 bases and 7 bases, with 12 bases remaining between them. CDR1 and CDR2 (germline): MNHEY, SVGAGI. The CDR3 extends over 12 amino acids. CDR3 nucleotides: TGTGCCAGCAGAAATCAGAGGGGTGAAGCTTTCTTT. It encodes CASRNQRGEAFF.

The chain couples TRBV2 to TRBJ1-1; D unresolved. Germline lookup yields CDR1 SNHLY and CDR2 FYNNEI. This CDR3 contains 14 residues. The V end lost 9 bases, the J end lost 4 bases, and 18 bases lay between the germline ends. In nucleotides, the CDR3 is TGTGCCAGTACCGGGATTATTGGGGTCACTGAAGCTTTCTTT. Protein product: CASTGIIGVTEAFF.

In this sample, this clonotype turned up many times. The V call is TRBV6-2 or TRBV6-3, the J call TRBJ2-3; D is unresolved. Trimming removed 6 bases from V and 5 bases from J, with 6 bases in between. Germline values: CDR1 MNHEY, CDR2 SVGEGT. The CDR3 length is 11 residues. CDR3 sequence reads: CASRTLDTQYF. The DNA for the CDR3 is TGTGCCAGCAGGACACTAGATACGCAGTATTTT.

V and J are TRBV20-1 and TRBJ2-7, with D possibly called TRBD1 or TRBD2 (5 bases each). V shed 2 bases and J shed 7 bases, with 12 bases lying between them. The length of the CDR3 is 12 residues. Germline CDR1 reads DFQATT; CDR2 reads SNEGSKA (reference sequence). In DNA form, the CDR3 reads TGCAGTGCTAGACAGGGAGTCATGGAGCAGTACTTC. As protein: CSARQGVMEQYF.

This clonotype was seen only a few times. The CDR3 nucleotides read TGTGCCAGTAGTTCCCTAGCGGGGGTACTCGAGCAGTTCTTC. Protein sequence: CASSSLAGVLEQFF. The chain joins TRBV19 to TRBJ2-1; 10 positions match TRBD2. V dropped 5 bases and J dropped 10; count of bases not matched to a gene: 8. Germline V gene sequence: CDR1 LNHDA, CDR2 SQIVND (reference sequence). The CDR3 covers 14 residues.